A selection of T cell receptor beta chains follows, all from one sample in a study of T cell repertoires in cytomegalovirus infection. TCRdb fed the reads into MiXCR, producing one record per CDR3 protein. The profile covers under 250,000 distinct CDR3 sequences, with about 12% appearing a single time and approximately 1.6% taken by the ten largest. The specimen sequenced was PBMCs. Receptors originate from a human donor in good health (CMV status not recorded). Some clones in this sample may be carry-over from other donors' samples. Each CDR3 is given with its conserved first and last residue. D genes are given only for firm matches.

d_call j_call v_call cdr3_aa
NA TRBJ2-7 TRBV12-3/TRBV12-4 CASSFSRGRAYEQYF
NA TRBJ1-1 TRBV29-1 CSVRKGRSTEAFF
TRBD1 TRBJ1-1 TRBV7-2 CASSLDRGHNEAFF
TRBD1 TRBJ1-1 TRBV2 CASRDRARQNTEAFF
TRBD2 TRBJ2-3 TRBV7-2 CASSRSGAGGSTDTQYF
TRBD1 TRBJ1-6 TRBV6-5 CASSPRPPSTGASSPLHF
NA TRBJ1-5 TRBV12-3/TRBV12-4 CASSLWGDRLQPQHF
TRBD1 TRBJ1-1 TRBV28 CASRTGGDFAEAFF
NA TRBJ2-7 TRBV15 CATSPTVLSYEQYF
NA TRBJ1-1 TRBV11-2 CASSLTPGGGTEAFF
TRBD2 TRBJ2-3 TRBV7-2 CASSYGLASTDTQYF
TRBD2 TRBJ2-1 TRBV19 CASSIPAGGVNEQFF
TRBD1 TRBJ1-1 TRBV19 CASSSSGTGARTEAFF
NA TRBJ1-1 TRBV12-3/TRBV12-4 CASSLGQSTEAFF
TRBD2 TRBJ2-5 TRBV7-2 CASSYGTSGRRETQYF
TRBD2 TRBJ2-7 TRBV28 CASIGLAGATFYEQYF
NA TRBJ2-6 TRBV5-5 CASSLALGTGANVLTF